This T cell receptor beta chain was recorded in a study of technical replicates of blood from a few donors. The CDR3 totals 14 residues. The V segment lost 10 bases and the J segment 3 bases; nucleotides outside the gene matches: 6. The germline V gene has CDR1 SNHLY and CDR2 FYNNEI. Assay: immunoSEQ multiplex PCR; the TCRdb copy retains only in-frame clones and omits some. The sample carries 84,000 or so clones, 93% recorded once. Sequenced material: T cells isolated from PBMCs. The chain uses TRBV2 and TRBJ2-2; 9 bases agree with TRBD1. The receptor's source is a human donor in good health. The CDR3 here is CATKRDRDTGELFF. The DNA of the CDR3 is TGTGCCACCAAAAGGGACAGGGACACCGGGGAGCTGTTTTTT. The full variable domain, completed using reference TRBV2 and TRBJ2-2, is EPEVTQTPSHQVTQMGQEVILRCVPISNHLYFYWYRQILGQKVEFLVSFYNNEISEKSEIFDDQFSVERPDGSNFTLKIRSTKLEDSAMYFCATKRDRDTGELFFGEGSRLTVL.